These 18 T cell receptor beta chains share one sample of origin, sequenced in a study of blood T cell repertoires in COVID-19. Data came from immunoSEQ multiplex PCR; TCRdb stores just in-frame clones and leaves some out. The sample carries about 360,000 clones, approximately 85% recorded once. The specimen was PBMCs or T cells enriched from blood (not recorded which). The receptors originated from a woman aged 35 to 49 with acute COVID-19.

This chain uses TRBV7-9 with TRBJ2-3, with 8 bases that match TRBD1. CDR1 SEHNR and CDR2 FQNEAQ come from the germline V gene (reference sequence). The CDR3 extends over 13 amino acids. The V and J ends lost 5 bases and 5 bases, in that order; junction bases with no gene match: 3. The CDR3: CASSGQGLDTQYF. In DNA form, the CDR3 reads TGTGCCAGCAGCGGACAGGGCCTAGATACGCAGTATTTT.

The rearrangement uses TRBV5-1 and TRBJ1-2; maybe TRBD1 (5 bases). Germline assignment: CDR1 SGHRS and CDR2 YFSETQ. V gave up 0 bases and J gave up 7 bases, with 13 bases separating them. This CDR3 contains 14 residues. CDR3 in amino acids: CASSLGGVGIGYTF. CDR3 DNA sequence: TGCGCCAGCAGCTTGGGGGGCGTAGGGATTGGCTACACCTTC.

This clone has just a few counts. The J gene is TRBJ2-1, the V gene TRBV12-5; TRBD2 matches at 9 bases. CDR3 length: 14 residues. V lost 1 base and J lost 9; bases outside the gene matches: 4. CDR1 and CDR2 (germline): LGHNT, FRNRAP. CDR3 in DNA: TGTGCTAGTGGTTTGGGCGGGGGGGCCGGTGAGCAGTTCTTC. Its protein product is CASGLGGGAGEQFF.

This clone was seen once. This sequence joins TRBV9 and TRBJ1-1, with TRBD1 matching 7 bases. Germline loops: CDR1 SGDLS, CDR2 YYNGEE. Trimming removed 0 bases from V and 5 bases from J; junction bases left unmatched: 4. CDR3 length equals 14 residues. CDR3 sequence reads: CASSVEGDRTEAFF. In nucleotides, the CDR3 is TGTGCCAGCAGCGTAGAGGGGGACAGAACTGAAGCTTTCTTT.

The chain has TRBV2 and TRBJ2-1; tentatively, D is TRBD2 (6 bases). Trimming took off 4 bases at V and 8 bases at J, with 15 bases between the two ends. Germline values: CDR1 SNHLY, CDR2 FYNNEI. This CDR3 has 14 amino acids. The CDR3 protein is CASSVLAAMDEQFF. In DNA form, the CDR3 reads TGTGCCAGCAGTGTCTTAGCGGCAATGGATGAGCAGTTCTTC.

The J gene is TRBJ1-2, the V gene TRBV30; 9 bases are a match to TRBD1. Germline CDR1 and CDR2: GTSNPN and SVGIG (reference sequence). Losses at the gene ends were 2 bases for V and 3 bases for J; bases not matched to a gene: 16. This CDR3 spans 18 amino acids. The CDR3 loop reads CAWSPFLPGTGRDYGYTF. CDR3 nucleotide sequence: TGTGCCTGGAGTCCCTTTTTGCCCGGGACAGGGAGAGACTATGGCTACACCTTC.

The chain uses TRBV6-1 and TRBJ1-5; D not certain. CDR3 length equals 13 residues. The V end was cut by 1 base, the J end by 6 bases, with 7 bases between. Per germline, CDR1 MNHNS and CDR2 SASEGT. The CDR3 here is CASSEGAGQPQHF. The CDR3 DNA sequence: TGTGCCAGCAGTGAAGGGGCAGGTCAGCCCCAGCATTTT.

The chain links TRBV10-1 to TRBJ1-1; D gene ambiguous. V was shortened by 8 bases and J by 7 bases, with 17 bases between the two germline ends. From germline, CDR1 is WNHNN and CDR2 SYGVQD (reference sequence). The CDR3 loop spans 13 amino acids. CDR3 in DNA: TGCGCCAGCTCCTCCCGGGAAGAGATTGAAGCTTTCTTT. The encoded protein is CASSSREEIEAFF.

The rearrangement uses TRBV20-1 and TRBJ2-3; 12 nucleotides line up with TRBD2. CDR1 and CDR2 from the germline V gene are DFQATT and SNEGSKA (reference sequence). J was trimmed by 5 bases and V by 3 bases; bases with no gene match: 9. The CDR3 consists of 16 residues. CDR3 DNA: TGCAGTGCTAGTGGTCTAGCGGGGGGGCGCGGAGATACGCAGTATTTT. Protein: CSASGLAGGRGDTQYF.

CDR3 sequence: CASSDRTNTGELFF. The CDR3 DNA follows: TGTGCCAGCAGTGACAGGACGAACACCGGGGAGCTGTTTTTT. The genes are TRBV3-1 (or the pseudogene TRBV3-2) and TRBJ2-2, with TRBD1 as a possible D gene (6 bases). The V end was cut by 6 bases, the J end by 0 bases, with 8 bases between. The germline V gene has CDR1 LGHDT and CDR2 YNNKEL (reference sequence). This CDR3 region has 14 residues.

The V gene is TRBV27, the J gene TRBJ1-6; TRBD1 aligns across 7 bases. The CDR3 contains 15 residues. Germline lookup yields CDR1 MNHEY and CDR2 SMNVEV (reference sequence). With V trimmed by 2 bases and J by 9 bases, 7 bases remained unmatched. The CDR3 DNA sequence: TGTGCCAGCAGTTTAGGAGGGGGCGGTTTTTCACCCCTCCACTTT. Residues: CASSLGGGGFSPLHF.

This clone was counted only a few times. The gene calls are TRBV18 and TRBJ2-5; D not certain. The germline CDR1 and CDR2 sequences are KGHSH and LQKENI. V lost 8 bases and J 0 bases, leaving 4 bases between the germline ends. The length of the CDR3 is 11 residues. For the CDR3, the DNA is TGTGCCAGCCGGGACCAAGAGACCCAGTACTTC. It codes for CASRDQETQYF. Combining the CDR3 with reference TRBV18 and TRBJ2-5 gives the whole variable domain NAGVMQNPRHLVRRRGQEARLRCSPMKGHSHVYWYRQLPEEGLKFMVYLQKENIIDESGMPKERFSAEFPKEGPSILRIQQVVRGDSAAYFCASRDQETQYFGPGTRLLVL.

J is TRBJ2-5 and V is TRBV7-9; 7 bases match TRBD1. The CDR3 covers 14 residues. The trim removed 5 bases at V and 5 bases at J, leaving 8 bases unmatched. Germline V gene lookup returns CDR1 SEHNR and CDR2 FQNEAQ (reference sequence). CDR3 loop: CASSRQGPGETQYF. CDR3 DNA: TGTGCCAGCAGCCGACAGGGCCCGGGGGAGACCCAGTACTTC.

V gene TRBV30 combines with J gene TRBJ1-1; D is possibly TRBD1 (6 bases). Germline CDR1 is GTSNPN and CDR2 is SVGIG (reference sequence). CDR3 size: 13 residues. Trimming removed 3 bases at V and 4 bases at J, with 12 bases between. The CDR3 nucleotides are TGTGCCTGGAGGTCGGCCAGGGGCACTGAAGCTTTCTTT. Its protein is CAWRSARGTEAFF.

This chain connects TRBV11-3 to TRBJ1-1; D gene uncertain. The CDR3 loop spans 13 amino acids. With 0 bases removed from V and 4 bases from J, the gap between germline ends came to 6 bases. Germline assignment: CDR1 SGHNT and CDR2 YENEEA. CDR3 loop: CASSLDESTEAFF. CDR3 DNA: TGTGCCAGCAGCTTAGATGAGAGCACTGAAGCTTTCTTT.

This chain joins TRBV5-1 and TRBJ1-3; D might be TRBD1 (6 bases). This CDR3 comprises 16 residues. Trimming cost V 5 bases and J 1 base, with 16 bases left between them. Germline V gene data show CDR1 as SGHRS and CDR2 as YFSETQ. The CDR3 bases are TGCGCCAGCAGTAGCTCAGGGGCCTCTTCTGGAAACACCATATATTTT. The encoded protein is CASSSSGASSGNTIYF.

The chain carries TRBV3-1 (or the pseudogene TRBV3-2) and TRBJ2-3; 14 nucleotides align to TRBD2. J lost 3 bases, V lost 4 bases, and 9 bases had no gene match. The CDR3 is 18 residues long. Germline CDR1 LGHDT, CDR2 YNNKEL (reference sequence). The CDR3 bases are TGTGCCAGCAGCCCTAACCTCTGGACTAGCGGGGGGACAGATACGCAGTATTTT. Its protein is CASSPNLWTSGGTDTQYF.

V is TRBV5-1 and J is TRBJ2-1; 10 nucleotides agree with TRBD2. The CDR3 contains 17 residues. Germline assignment: CDR1 SGHRS and CDR2 YFSETQ. V shed 2 bases, J shed 0 bases, and the junction held 5 bases outside the gene matches. The CDR3 DNA is TGCGCCAGCAGCTTTTGGACTAGCGGCAGCTCCTACAATGAGCAGTTCTTC. Its protein product is CASSFWTSGSSYNEQFF.